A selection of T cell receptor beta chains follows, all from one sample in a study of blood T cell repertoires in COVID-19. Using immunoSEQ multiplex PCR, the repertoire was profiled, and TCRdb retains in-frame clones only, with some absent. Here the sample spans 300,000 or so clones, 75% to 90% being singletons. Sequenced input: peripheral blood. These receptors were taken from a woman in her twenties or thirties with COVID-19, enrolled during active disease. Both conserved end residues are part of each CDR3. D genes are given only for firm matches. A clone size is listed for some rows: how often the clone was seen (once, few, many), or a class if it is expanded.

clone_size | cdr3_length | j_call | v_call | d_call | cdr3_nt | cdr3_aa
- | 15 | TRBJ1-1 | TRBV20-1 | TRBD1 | TGCAGTGCTAGTAACCCGGGACAGTCGAACACTGAAGCTTTCTTT | CSASNPGQSNTEAFF
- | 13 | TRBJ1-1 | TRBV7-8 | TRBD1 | TGTGCCAGCAGCTGGGACAGAGACACTGAAGCTTTCTTT | CASSWDRDTEAFF
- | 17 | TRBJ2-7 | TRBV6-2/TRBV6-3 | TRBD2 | TGTGCCAGCAGTTACCCCGTACTAGCGGGAGACATCGACGAGCAGTACTTC | CASSYPVLAGDIDEQYF
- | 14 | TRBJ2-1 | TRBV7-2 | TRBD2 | TGTGCCAGCAGCCTGACTAGCCTCTACAATGAGCAGTTCTTC | CASSLTSLYNEQFF
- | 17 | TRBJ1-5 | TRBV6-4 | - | TGTGCCAGCAGTGCAATATCGCCCGGGACAAGAAATCAGCCCCAGCATTTT | CASSAISPGTRNQPQHF
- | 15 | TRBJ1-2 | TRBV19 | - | TGTGCCAGTAGTCTCCTATGGGACAAGGGGAATGGCTACACCTTC | CASSLLWDKGNGYTF
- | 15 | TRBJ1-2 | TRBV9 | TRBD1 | TGTGCCAGCAGCGCTGGGACAGGGGATTCCTATGGCTACACCTTC | CASSAGTGDSYGYTF
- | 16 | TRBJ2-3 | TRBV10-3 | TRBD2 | TGTGCCATCAGCCGTTCTAGCGGGAGCGGGACAGATACGCAGTATTTT | CAISRSSGSGTDTQYF
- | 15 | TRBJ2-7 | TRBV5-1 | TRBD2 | TGCGCCAGCAGCTTGGGGACTAGCGCGTCCTACGAGCAGTACTTC | CASSLGTSASYEQYF
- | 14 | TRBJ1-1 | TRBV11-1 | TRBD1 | TGTGCCAGCAGCTTAGAGGCCAGGGGGGCTGAAGCTTTCTTT | CASSLEARGAEAFF
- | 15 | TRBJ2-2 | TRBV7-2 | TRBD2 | TGTGCCAGCAGCATGACTAGCGGGATCACCGGGGAGCTGTTTTTT | CASSMTSGITGELFF
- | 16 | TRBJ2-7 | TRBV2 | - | TGTGCCAGCAGTGTAGGAAGAGAGTCAGGGTTGTACGAGCAGTACTTC | CASSVGRESGLYEQYF
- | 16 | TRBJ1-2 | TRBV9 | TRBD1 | TGTGCCAGCAGCGCGACCGGGACAGGGTTATCATATGGCTACACCTTC | CASSATGTGLSYGYTF
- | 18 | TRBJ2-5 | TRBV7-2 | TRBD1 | TGTGCCAGCAGCCCGGGACAGGCGTACAAGGGATTTGACGAGACCCAGTACTTC | CASSPGQAYKGFDETQYF
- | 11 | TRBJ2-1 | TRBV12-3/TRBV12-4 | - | TGTGCCAGTTTGGGGCCCAATGAGCAGTTCTTC | CASLGPNEQFF
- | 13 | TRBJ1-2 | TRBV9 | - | TGTGCCAGCAGCTCACAGGGAGGGTATGGCTACACCTTC | CASSSQGGYGYTF
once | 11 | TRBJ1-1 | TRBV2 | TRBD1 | TGTGCCAGCAGTGAAAAGGGACAGGTAATCTTT | CASSEKGQVIF
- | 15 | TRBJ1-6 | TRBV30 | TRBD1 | TGTGCCTGGATCCCGGGACAGGGGGCCGGTTCACCCCTCCACTTT | CAWIPGQGAGSPLHF
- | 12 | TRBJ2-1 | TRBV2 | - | TGTGCCAGCAGTGCGGATAGGGGGGAGCAGTTCTTC | CASSADRGEQFF
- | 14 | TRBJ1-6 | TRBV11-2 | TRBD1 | TGTGCCAGCAGTTGGGGACAGAGTTCTTCACCCCTCCACTTT | CASSWGQSSSPLHF
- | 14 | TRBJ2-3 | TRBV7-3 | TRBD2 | TGTGCCAGCAGCTTTAGCGGGAGCACAGATACGCAGTATTTT | CASSFSGSTDTQYF
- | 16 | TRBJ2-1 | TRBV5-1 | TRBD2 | TGCGCCAGCAGCCGCCGGGGGAGCGGGGCTGACAATGAGCAGTTCTTC | CASSRRGSGADNEQFF
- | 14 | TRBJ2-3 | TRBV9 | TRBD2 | TGTGCCAGCAGCGTGGCTAGCGGGAAAGATACGCAGTATTTT | CASSVASGKDTQYF
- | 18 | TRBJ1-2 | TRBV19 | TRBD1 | TGTGCCAGTAGTAAACTTCCGGGACAGGGATCTACTAACTATGGCTACACCTTC | CASSKLPGQGSTNYGYTF
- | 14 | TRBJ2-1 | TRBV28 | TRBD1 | TGTGCCAGCAGCGACAGGGGGCTCCACAATGAGCAGTTCTTC | CASSDRGLHNEQFF
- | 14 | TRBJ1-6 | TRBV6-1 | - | TGTGCCAGCAGTGAACGGGTAGTCGATTCACCCCTCCACTTT | CASSERVVDSPLHF
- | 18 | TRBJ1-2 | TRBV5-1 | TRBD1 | TGCGCCAGCAGCTTGGCCTCTGGACAGGGGGCGTGGGGCTATGGCTACACCTTC | CASSLASGQGAWGYGYTF
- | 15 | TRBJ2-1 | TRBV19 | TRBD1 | TGTGCCAGTAGGGAGAGACAGGGAAAAGACAATGAGCAGTTCTTC | CASRERQGKDNEQFF
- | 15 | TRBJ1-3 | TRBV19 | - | TGTGCCAGTAGTGGTGACCGGGAGGCTGGAAACACCATATATTTT | CASSGDREAGNTIYF
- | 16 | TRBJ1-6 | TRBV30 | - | TGTGCCTGGAGCGATCGGACTGGATCCTATAATTCACCCCTCCACTTT | CAWSDRTGSYNSPLHF